This T cell receptor (beta chain) was sequenced for a study of neurological immune-mediated disorders. Study-level results: TCR-beta repertoires seemed private in all groups, with no expanded CDR3 amino acid sequences shared. Phylogenetic grouping placed 18 of 34 multiple sclerosis patients' repertoires in one related-CDR3 cluster, a possible signature.

This clonotype was detected ten times or more. Its antigen is currently unknown. From germline, CDR1 is SGHVS and CDR2 FQNEAQ. The CDR3 runs 15 residues. The V gene end was trimmed by 4 bases and the J gene end by 6 bases; junction bases not matched to a gene: 3. Synthesis of cDNA used 5'RACE (with 10-nucleotide random UMIs). TCRdb independently ran MiXCR on the 5' RACE reads; one entry per CDR3 protein. The table records 100,000 to 150,000 distinct CDR3 sequences, roughly 3.2% of them present only once. This sequence was found in a woman in her 30s with multiple sclerosis. This rearrangement joins TRBV7-8 to TRBJ2-1, with 13 bases matching TRBD2. The sequenced material came from PBMCs. Here the CDR3 DNA reads TGTGCCAGCAGCTCGGGACTAGCGGGACTCAATGAGCAGTTCTTC. Its translation is CASSSGLAGLNEQFF.